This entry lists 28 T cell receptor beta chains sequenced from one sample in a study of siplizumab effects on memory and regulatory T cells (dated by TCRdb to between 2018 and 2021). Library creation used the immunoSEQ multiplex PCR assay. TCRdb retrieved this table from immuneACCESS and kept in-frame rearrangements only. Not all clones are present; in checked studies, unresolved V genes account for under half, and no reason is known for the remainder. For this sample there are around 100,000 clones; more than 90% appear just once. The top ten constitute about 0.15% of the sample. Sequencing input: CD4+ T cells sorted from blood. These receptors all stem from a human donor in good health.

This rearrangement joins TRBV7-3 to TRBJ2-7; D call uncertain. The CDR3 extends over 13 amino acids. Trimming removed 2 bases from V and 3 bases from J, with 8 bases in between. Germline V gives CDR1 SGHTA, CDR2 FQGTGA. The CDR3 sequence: CASSLEAGYEQYF. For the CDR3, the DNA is TGTGCCAGCAGCTTAGAGGCTGGCTACGAGCAGTACTTC.

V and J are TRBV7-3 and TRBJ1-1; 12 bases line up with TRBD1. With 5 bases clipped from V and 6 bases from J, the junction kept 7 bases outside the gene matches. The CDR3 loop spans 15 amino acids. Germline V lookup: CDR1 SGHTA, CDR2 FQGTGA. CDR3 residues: CASSLLGQGASEAFF. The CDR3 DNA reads TGTGCCAGCAGCCTGCTGGGACAGGGGGCATCTGAAGCTTTCTTT.

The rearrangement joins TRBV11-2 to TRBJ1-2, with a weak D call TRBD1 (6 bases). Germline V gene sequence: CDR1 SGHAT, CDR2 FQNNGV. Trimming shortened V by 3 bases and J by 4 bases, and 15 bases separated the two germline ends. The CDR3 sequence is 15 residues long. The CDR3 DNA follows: TGTGCCAGCAGCTTGACGGCAGGGGCCGGCTATGGCTACACCTTC. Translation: CASSLTAGAGYGYTF. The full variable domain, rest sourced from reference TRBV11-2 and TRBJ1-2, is EAGVAQSPRYKIIEKRQSVAFWCNPISGHATLYWYQQILGQGPKLLIQFQNNGVVDDSQLPKDRFSAERLKGVDSTLKIQPAKLEDSAVYLCASSLTAGAGYGYTFGSGTRLTVV.

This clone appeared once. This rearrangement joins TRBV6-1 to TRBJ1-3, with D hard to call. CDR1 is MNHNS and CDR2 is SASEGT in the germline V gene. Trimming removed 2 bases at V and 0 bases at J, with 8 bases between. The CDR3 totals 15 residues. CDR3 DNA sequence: TGTGCCAGCAGTGAATTCACGGTCTCTGGAAACACCATATATTTT. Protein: CASSEFTVSGNTIYF.

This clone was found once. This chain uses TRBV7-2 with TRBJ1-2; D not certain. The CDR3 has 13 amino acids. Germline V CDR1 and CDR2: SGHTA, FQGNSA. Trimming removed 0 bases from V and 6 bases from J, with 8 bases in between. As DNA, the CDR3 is TGTGCCAGCAGCTTAGCCGGGGTTAATGGCTACACCTTC. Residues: CASSLAGVNGYTF.

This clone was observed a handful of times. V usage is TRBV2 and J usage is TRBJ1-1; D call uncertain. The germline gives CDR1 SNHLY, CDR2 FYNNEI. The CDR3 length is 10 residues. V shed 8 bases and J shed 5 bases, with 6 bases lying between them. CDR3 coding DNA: TGTGCCAGCGGGATTACTGAAGCTTTCTTT. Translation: CASGITEAFF.

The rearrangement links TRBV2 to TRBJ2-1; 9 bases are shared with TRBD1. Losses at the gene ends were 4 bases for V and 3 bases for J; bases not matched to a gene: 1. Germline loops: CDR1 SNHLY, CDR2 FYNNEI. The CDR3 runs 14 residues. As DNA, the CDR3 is TGTGCCAGCAGTGCGGGACAGGGCTACAATGAGCAGTTCTTC. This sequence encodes CASSAGQGYNEQFF. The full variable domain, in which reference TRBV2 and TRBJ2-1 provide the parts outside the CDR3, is EPEVTQTPSHQVTQMGQEVILRCVPISNHLYFYWYRQILGQKVEFLVSFYNNEISEKSEIFDDQFSVERPDGSNFTLKIRSTKLEDSAMYFCASSAGQGYNEQFFGPGTRLTVL.

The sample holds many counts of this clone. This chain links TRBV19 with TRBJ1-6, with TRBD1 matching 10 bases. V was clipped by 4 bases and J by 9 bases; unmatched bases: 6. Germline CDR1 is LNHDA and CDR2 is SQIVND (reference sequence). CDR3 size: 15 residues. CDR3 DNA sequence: TGTGCCAGTAGTACCGGAGGACAGGGGGGTTCACCCCTCCACTTT. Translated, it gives CASSTGGQGGSPLHF.

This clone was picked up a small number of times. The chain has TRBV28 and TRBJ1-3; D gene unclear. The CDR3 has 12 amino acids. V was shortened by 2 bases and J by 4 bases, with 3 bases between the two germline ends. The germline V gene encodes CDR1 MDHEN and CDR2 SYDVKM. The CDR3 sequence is CASSLQGNTIYF. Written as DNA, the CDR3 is TGTGCCAGCAGTTTACAGGGAAACACCATATATTTT. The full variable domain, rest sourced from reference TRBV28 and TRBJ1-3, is DVKVTQSSRYLVKRTGEKVFLECVQDMDHENMFWYRQDPGLGLRLIYFSYDVKMKEKGDIPEGYSVSREKKERFSLILESASTNQTSMYLCASSLQGNTIYFGEGSWLTVV.

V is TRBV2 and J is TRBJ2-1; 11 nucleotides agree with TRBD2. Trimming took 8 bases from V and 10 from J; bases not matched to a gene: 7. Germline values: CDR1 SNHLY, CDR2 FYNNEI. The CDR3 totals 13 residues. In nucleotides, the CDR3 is TGTGCCAGCGGGCTAGCGGGGGGACGGGAGCAGTTCTTC. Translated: CASGLAGGREQFF.

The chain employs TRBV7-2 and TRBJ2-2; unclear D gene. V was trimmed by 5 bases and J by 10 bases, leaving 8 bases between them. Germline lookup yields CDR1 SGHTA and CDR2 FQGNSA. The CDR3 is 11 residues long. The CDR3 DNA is TGTGCCAGCAGCCACGGTGTGGAGCTGTTTTTT. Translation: CASSHGVELFF.

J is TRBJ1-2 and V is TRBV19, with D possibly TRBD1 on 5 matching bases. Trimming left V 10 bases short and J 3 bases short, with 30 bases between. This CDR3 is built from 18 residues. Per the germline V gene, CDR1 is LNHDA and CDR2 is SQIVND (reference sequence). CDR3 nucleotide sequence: TGTGCCACTCTACTCGGGGCAGGGCCTTCTACTGGGGACTATGGCTACACCTTC. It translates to CATLLGAGPSTGDYGYTF.

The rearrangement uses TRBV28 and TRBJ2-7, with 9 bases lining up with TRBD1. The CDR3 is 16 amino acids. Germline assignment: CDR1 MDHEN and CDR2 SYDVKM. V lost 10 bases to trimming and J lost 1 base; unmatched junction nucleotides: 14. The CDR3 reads CATQPGQGKGSYEQYF. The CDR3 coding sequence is TGTGCCACCCAACCGGGACAGGGTAAAGGGTCCTACGAGCAGTACTTC. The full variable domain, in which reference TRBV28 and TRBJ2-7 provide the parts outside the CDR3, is DVKVTQSSRYLVKRTGEKVFLECVQDMDHENMFWYRQDPGLGLRLIYFSYDVKMKEKGDIPEGYSVSREKKERFSLILESASTNQTSMYLCATQPGQGKGSYEQYFGPGTRLTVT.

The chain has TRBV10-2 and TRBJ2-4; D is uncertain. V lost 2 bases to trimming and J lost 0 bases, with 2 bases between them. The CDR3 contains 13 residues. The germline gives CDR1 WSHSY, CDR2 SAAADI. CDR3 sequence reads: CASSEGAKNIQYF. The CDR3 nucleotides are TGCGCCAGCAGTGAGGGAGCCAAAAACATTCAGTACTTC.

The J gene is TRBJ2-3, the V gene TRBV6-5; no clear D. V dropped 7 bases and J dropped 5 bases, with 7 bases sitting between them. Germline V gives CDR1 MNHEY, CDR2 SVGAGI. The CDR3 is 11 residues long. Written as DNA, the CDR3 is TGTGCCAGCAATCGGATAGATACGCAGTATTTT. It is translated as CASNRIDTQYF.

CDR3 loop: CASGLAQKSSYNSPLHF. In DNA form, the CDR3 reads TGTGCTAGTGGTTTGGCACAGAAGAGCTCCTATAATTCACCCCTCCACTTT. The chain has TRBV12-5 and TRBJ1-6; no definite D call. The V gene's germline CDR1 is LGHNT and CDR2 FRNRAP. Trimming cost V 1 base and J 0 bases, with 10 bases left between them. The CDR3 extends over 17 amino acids.

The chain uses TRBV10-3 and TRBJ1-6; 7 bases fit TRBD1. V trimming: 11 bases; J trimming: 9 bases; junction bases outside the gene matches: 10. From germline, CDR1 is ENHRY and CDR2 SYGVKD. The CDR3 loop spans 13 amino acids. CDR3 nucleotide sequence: TGTGCCTCCTACAGGGGAGGGGGTTCACCCCTCCACTTT. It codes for CASYRGGGSPLHF.

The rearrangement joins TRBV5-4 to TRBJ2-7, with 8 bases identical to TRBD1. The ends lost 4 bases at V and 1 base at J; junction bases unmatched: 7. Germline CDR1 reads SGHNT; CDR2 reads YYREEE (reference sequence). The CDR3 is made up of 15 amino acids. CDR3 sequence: CASSGQGTLSYEQYF. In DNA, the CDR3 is TGTGCCAGCAGCGGACAGGGCACCCTTTCCTACGAGCAGTACTTC.

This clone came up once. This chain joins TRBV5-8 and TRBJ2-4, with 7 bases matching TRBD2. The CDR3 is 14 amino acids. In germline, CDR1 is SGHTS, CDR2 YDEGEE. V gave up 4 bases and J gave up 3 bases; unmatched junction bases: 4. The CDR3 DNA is TGTGCCAGCAGCAGGGAGGGGTTCAAAAACATTCAGTACTTC. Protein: CASSREGFKNIQYF.

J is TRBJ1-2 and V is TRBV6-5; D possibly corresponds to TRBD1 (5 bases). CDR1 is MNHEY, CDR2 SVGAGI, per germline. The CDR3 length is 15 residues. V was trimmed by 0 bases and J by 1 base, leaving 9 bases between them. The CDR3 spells CASSYSGTGNYGYTF. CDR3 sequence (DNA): TGTGCCAGCAGTTACTCCGGGACCGGTAACTATGGCTACACCTTC.

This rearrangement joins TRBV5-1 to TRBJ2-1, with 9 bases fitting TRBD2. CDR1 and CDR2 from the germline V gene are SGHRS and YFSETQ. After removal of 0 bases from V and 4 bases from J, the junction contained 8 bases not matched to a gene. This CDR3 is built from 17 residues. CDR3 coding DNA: TGCGCCAGCAGCTTGGGTGAGCGGGGGGCCCATTACAATGAGCAGTTCTTC. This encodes CASSLGERGAHYNEQFF.

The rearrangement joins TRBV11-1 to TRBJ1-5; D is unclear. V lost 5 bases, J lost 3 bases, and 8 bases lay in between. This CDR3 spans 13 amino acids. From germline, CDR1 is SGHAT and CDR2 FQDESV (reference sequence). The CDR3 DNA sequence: TGTGCCAGCAGCCCAACCCTCAATCAGCCCCAGCATTTT. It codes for CASSPTLNQPQHF.

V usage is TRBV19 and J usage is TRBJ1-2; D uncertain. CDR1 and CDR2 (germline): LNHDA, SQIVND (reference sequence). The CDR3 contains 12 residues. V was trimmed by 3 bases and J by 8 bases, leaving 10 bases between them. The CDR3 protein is CASSMEGGGYTF. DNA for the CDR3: TGTGCCAGTAGTATGGAGGGAGGAGGCTACACCTTC.

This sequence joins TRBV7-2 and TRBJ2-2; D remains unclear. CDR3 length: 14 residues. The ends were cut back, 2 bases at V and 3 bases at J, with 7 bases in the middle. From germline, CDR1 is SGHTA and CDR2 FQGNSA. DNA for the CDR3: TGTGCCAGCAGCTTATTTACGGACACCGGGGAGCTGTTTTTT. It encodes CASSLFTDTGELFF.

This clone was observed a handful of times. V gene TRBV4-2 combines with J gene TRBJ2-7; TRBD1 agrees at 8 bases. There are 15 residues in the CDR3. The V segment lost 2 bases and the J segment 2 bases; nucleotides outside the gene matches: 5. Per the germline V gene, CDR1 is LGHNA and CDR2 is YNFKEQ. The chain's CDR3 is CASSQLEQGAYEQYF. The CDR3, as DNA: TGTGCCAGCAGCCAATTGGAACAGGGGGCCTACGAGCAGTACTTC.

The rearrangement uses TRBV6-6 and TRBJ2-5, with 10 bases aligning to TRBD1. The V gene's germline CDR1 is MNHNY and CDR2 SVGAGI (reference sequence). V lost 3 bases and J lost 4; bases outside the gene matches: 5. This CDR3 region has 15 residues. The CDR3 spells CASSYSGTGAETQYF. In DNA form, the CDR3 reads TGTGCCAGCAGTTATAGTGGGACAGGGGCAGAGACCCAGTACTTC.

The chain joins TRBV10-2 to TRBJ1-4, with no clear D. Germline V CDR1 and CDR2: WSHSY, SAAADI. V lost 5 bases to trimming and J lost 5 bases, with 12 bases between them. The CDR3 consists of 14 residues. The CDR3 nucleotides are TGCGCCAGCAGTCCGCAGCCAAGGAATGAAAAACTGTTTTTT. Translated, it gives CASSPQPRNEKLFF.

The CDR3 region has the DNA TGTGCCAGCAGCTTTAACAAGATTAACTATGGCTACACCTTC. It translates to CASSFNKINYGYTF. The chain employs TRBV5-6 and TRBJ1-2, with unresolved D. V lost 2 bases, J lost 1 base, and 9 bases lay in between. This CDR3 has 14 residues. The V gene's germline CDR1 is SGHDT and CDR2 YYEEEE.